This T cell receptor beta chain was captured by sequencing in a study of T cell changes during pregnancy in multiple sclerosis. This clone occurred a few times. Repertoires were generated with immunoSEQ multiplex PCR, while TCRdb's copy carries only in-frame clones and drops some. The sample yields about 8,500 clones, 70% to 90% seen once. Per germline, CDR1 MNHEY and CDR2 SMNVEV (reference sequence). Trimming cost V 3 bases and J 6 bases, with 21 bases left between them. CDR3 size: 17 residues. The chain joins TRBV27 to TRBJ1-5; no firm D call. The sample was CD8+ T cells from peripheral blood mononuclear cells, taken in the first trimester of pregnancy. The sequence was obtained from a female donor in good health, enrolled as a control in a pregnancy study. CDR3 sequence (DNA): TGTGCCAGCAGTTTGTTCGGAACAGTCCCTTTTAGTCAGCCCCAGCATTTT. This sequence encodes CASSLFGTVPFSQPQHF.